This TCR beta chain originates from a study of blood T cell repertoires in COVID-19. The protocol was immunoSEQ multiplex PCR, while the TCRdb copy is restricted to in-frame clones and leaves out a portion. The sample lists 150,000 to 200,000 clones, 80% to 90% occurring once. The CDR3 covers 17 residues. V shed 6 bases and J shed 1 base, with 19 bases lying between them. The V gene's germline CDR1 is SEHNR and CDR2 FQNEAQ (reference sequence). The sample taken for sequencing was peripheral blood. This sequence originates from a man aged 40-49 years with active or convalescent COVID-19. The chain uses TRBV7-9 and TRBJ2-1; the D is unclear. CDR3: CASSGWQATYSYNEQFF. DNA of the CDR3: TGTGCCAGCAGTGGATGGCAGGCTACTTATTCCTACAATGAGCAGTTCTTC.